The clone carrying this TCR beta chain came up many times. This sample was taken from a study of T cells after yellow fever vaccination. TCRdb redid the calling of the 5' RACE reads with MiXCR, one entry per CDR3 protein. The sample yields around 120,000 distinct CDR3 sequences, 7.2% seen once. This CDR3 spans 13 amino acids. Losses at the gene ends were 5 bases for V and 2 bases for J; bases not matched to a gene: 3. Germline V lookup: CDR1 SQVTM, CDR2 ANQGSEA. This TCR was sampled from a man aged 18 to 29 who received the YFV17D yellow fever vaccine. J is TRBJ2-7 and V is TRBV29-1; TRBD2 aligns across 10 bases. Sequenced here: CD4+ T cells sorted from PBMCs, sampled 35 to 50 days after the first yellow fever vaccination. This chain's CDR3 is CSVSSGGPYEQYF. In DNA, the CDR3 is TGCAGCGTTTCTAGCGGGGGCCCCTACGAGCAGTACTTC.